This is a list of T cell receptor beta chains from one sample in a study of blood T cell repertoires in COVID-19. TCRdb keeps only in-frame clones here, not all; method: immunoSEQ multiplex PCR. The table lists 140,000 to 150,000 clones, approximately 80% of them singletons. The source material was peripheral blood. The receptors here all came from a human donor in a cohort sampled during active COVID-19. Both conserved end residues are part of each CDR3. Each record gives: D gene, J gene, clone size, V gene, CDR3 protein, CDR3 DNA. A D gene is named only where the DNA matches it firmly. Clone size, where shown, is once, few, many, or a class for clones that have expanded.

d_gene: .; j_gene: TRBJ2-1; abundance: .; v_gene: TRBV9; CDR3aa: CASSASSGDSYNEQFF; CDR3nt: TGTGCCAGCAGCGCCTCCTCAGGGGACTCCTACAATGAGCAGTTCTTC
d_gene: .; j_gene: TRBJ1-5; abundance: .; v_gene: TRBV6-1; CDR3aa: CASSALGAYSNQPQHF; CDR3nt: TGTGCCAGCAGTGCCCTGGGGGCATATAGCAATCAGCCCCAGCATTTT
d_gene: TRBD2; j_gene: TRBJ2-2; abundance: .; v_gene: TRBV28; CDR3aa: CASRASGDTGELFF; CDR3nt: TGTGCCAGCAGGGCTAGCGGGGACACCGGGGAGCTGTTTTTT
d_gene: .; j_gene: TRBJ1-1; abundance: .; v_gene: TRBV7-2; CDR3aa: CASSLFPTVNTEAFF; CDR3nt: TGTGCCAGCAGCCTTTTTCCTACCGTGAACACTGAAGCTTTCTTT
d_gene: .; j_gene: TRBJ2-2; abundance: .; v_gene: TRBV25-1; CDR3aa: CASSDTRSTGELFF; CDR3nt: TGTGCCAGCAGTGACACTAGATCCACCGGGGAGCTGTTTTTT
d_gene: TRBD2; j_gene: TRBJ2-3; abundance: .; v_gene: TRBV18; CDR3aa: CASSRTSGGSTDTQYF; CDR3nt: TGTGCCAGCTCACGCACTAGCGGGGGGTCCACAGATACGCAGTATTTT
d_gene: TRBD1; j_gene: TRBJ1-2; abundance: .; v_gene: TRBV3-1/TRBV3-2; CDR3aa: CASSPLGGTEFVYGYTF; CDR3nt: TGTGCCAGCAGCCCTCTGGGCGGGACAGAGTTCGTCTATGGCTACACCTTC
d_gene: TRBD1; j_gene: TRBJ2-7; abundance: .; v_gene: TRBV6-5; CDR3aa: CASSPSWTGLKQYF; CDR3nt: TGTGCCAGCAGTCCCTCCTGGACAGGGCTGAAGCAGTACTTC
d_gene: .; j_gene: TRBJ2-1; abundance: .; v_gene: TRBV6-2/TRBV6-3; CDR3aa: CASSFQVKEHEQFF; CDR3nt: TGTGCCAGCAGTTTCCAGGTGAAAGAGCATGAGCAGTTCTTC
d_gene: TRBD2; j_gene: TRBJ2-7; abundance: .; v_gene: TRBV5-1; CDR3aa: CASSPSTGGTYEQYF; CDR3nt: TGCGCCAGCAGCCCCTCAACGGGGGGGACCTACGAGCAGTACTTC
d_gene: TRBD1; j_gene: TRBJ1-1; abundance: .; v_gene: TRBV10-3; CDR3aa: CAISDQGDEAFF; CDR3nt: TGTGCCATCAGTGATCAGGGGGATGAAGCTTTCTTT
d_gene: .; j_gene: TRBJ1-1; abundance: .; v_gene: TRBV27; CDR3aa: CASRRRALNTEAFF; CDR3nt: TGTGCCAGCAGGCGGCGGGCCTTGAACACTGAAGCTTTCTTT
d_gene: .; j_gene: TRBJ2-7; abundance: .; v_gene: TRBV6-1; CDR3aa: CASSESNYEQYF; CDR3nt: TGTGCCAGCAGTGAATCTAACTACGAGCAGTACTTC
d_gene: .; j_gene: TRBJ1-3; abundance: .; v_gene: TRBV5-1; CDR3aa: CASSLSPGPPGNTIYF; CDR3nt: TGCGCCAGCAGCTTGTCCCCGGGCCCGCCGGGGAACACCATATATTTT
d_gene: .; j_gene: TRBJ1-2; abundance: once; v_gene: TRBV13; CDR3aa: CASSLGSSYLVSF; CDR3nt: TGTGCCAGCAGCTTAGGTTCTTCCTATCTTGTCTCCTTC
d_gene: TRBD1; j_gene: TRBJ1-2; abundance: .; v_gene: TRBV6-6; CDR3aa: CASSYLSDRVDYGYTF; CDR3nt: TGTGCCAGCAGTTACCTCTCGGACAGGGTGGACTATGGCTACACCTTC
d_gene: .; j_gene: TRBJ1-3; abundance: .; v_gene: TRBV7-9; CDR3aa: CASSLGLEGNTIYF; CDR3nt: TGTGCCAGCAGCCTGGGACTAGAGGGAAACACCATATATTTT
d_gene: .; j_gene: TRBJ2-7; abundance: .; v_gene: TRBV19; CDR3aa: CASRGRTYEQYF; CDR3nt: TGTGCCAGTAGAGGCAGGACCTACGAGCAGTACTTC
d_gene: .; j_gene: TRBJ1-2; abundance: once; v_gene: TRBV29-1; CDR3aa: CSVVSWEGGYTF; CDR3nt: TGCAGCGTTGTGTCGTGGGAGGGAGGCTACACCTTC
d_gene: TRBD1; j_gene: TRBJ1-2; abundance: .; v_gene: TRBV7-2; CDR3aa: CASSPLIAPTGGVGYTF; CDR3nt: TGTGCCAGCAGCCCCCTTATTGCCCCCACAGGGGGCGTTGGCTACACCTTC
d_gene: TRBD1; j_gene: TRBJ1-2; abundance: .; v_gene: TRBV7-9; CDR3aa: CASSSTGKYGYTF; CDR3nt: TGTGCCAGCAGCTCGACAGGGAAGTATGGCTACACCTTC
d_gene: .; j_gene: TRBJ1-1; abundance: few; v_gene: TRBV6-5; CDR3aa: CASSYAGRNEAFF; CDR3nt: TGTGCCAGCAGTTACGCGGGACGGAATGAAGCTTTCTTT
d_gene: .; j_gene: TRBJ1-4; abundance: .; v_gene: TRBV4-3; CDR3aa: CASSQGLRDEKLFF; CDR3nt: TGCGCCAGCAGCCAAGGGTTACGGGATGAAAAACTGTTTTTT
d_gene: .; j_gene: TRBJ1-2; abundance: few; v_gene: TRBV30; CDR3aa: CAWIRPPNYGYTF; CDR3nt: TGTGCCTGGATCAGGCCCCCTAACTATGGCTACACCTTC
d_gene: TRBD1; j_gene: TRBJ1-6; abundance: .; v_gene: TRBV27; CDR3aa: CASSRDRANYNSPLHF; CDR3nt: TGTGCCAGCAGTAGGGACAGGGCCAACTATAATTCACCCCTCCACTTT
d_gene: TRBD1; j_gene: TRBJ1-5; abundance: .; v_gene: TRBV19; CDR3aa: CASSLRTGKAQPQHF; CDR3nt: TGTGCCAGTAGTCTCCGGACAGGGAAGGCTCAGCCCCAGCATTTT
d_gene: .; j_gene: TRBJ2-5; abundance: .; v_gene: TRBV11-3; CDR3aa: CASSPRRGIQETQYF; CDR3nt: TGTGCCAGCAGCCCCCGAAGGGGGATACAAGAGACCCAGTACTTC
d_gene: TRBD1; j_gene: TRBJ2-7; abundance: .; v_gene: TRBV6-6; CDR3aa: CASSLPGQGSHEQYF; CDR3nt: TGTGCCAGCAGCCTCCCGGGACAGGGGTCCCACGAGCAGTACTTC
d_gene: .; j_gene: TRBJ2-3; abundance: few; v_gene: TRBV6-4; CDR3aa: CASSTQDGSTDTQYF; CDR3nt: TGTGCCAGCAGTACACAGGACGGAAGCACAGATACGCAGTATTTT
d_gene: TRBD1; j_gene: TRBJ1-6; abundance: .; v_gene: TRBV2; CDR3aa: CASRVDRGTLHF; CDR3nt: TGTGCCAGCAGGGTCGACAGGGGGACCCTCCACTTT
d_gene: .; j_gene: TRBJ1-2; abundance: .; v_gene: TRBV5-4; CDR3aa: CASTFVGGDYGYTF; CDR3nt: TGTGCCAGCACCTTCGTGGGGGGTGACTATGGCTACACCTTC
d_gene: .; j_gene: TRBJ1-2; abundance: once; v_gene: TRBV7-8; CDR3aa: CASSSRGDGYTF; CDR3nt: TGTGCCAGCAGCTCCCGCGGGGATGGCTACACCTTC
d_gene: .; j_gene: TRBJ2-4; abundance: .; v_gene: TRBV19; CDR3aa: CASSPPSKGENIQYF; CDR3nt: TGTGCCAGTAGTCCCCCATCTAAGGGGGAAAACATTCAGTACTTC
d_gene: TRBD2; j_gene: TRBJ2-5; abundance: .; v_gene: TRBV4-3; CDR3aa: CASSQALAGGPGETQYF; CDR3nt: TGCGCCAGCAGCCAAGCCCTAGCGGGGGGGCCAGGGGAGACCCAGTACTTC
d_gene: .; j_gene: TRBJ2-1; abundance: .; v_gene: TRBV27; CDR3aa: CASSLEGSSYNEQFF; CDR3nt: TGTGCCAGCAGTTTAGAAGGGAGCTCCTACAATGAGCAGTTCTTC
d_gene: TRBD1; j_gene: TRBJ2-7; abundance: .; v_gene: TRBV6-5; CDR3aa: CASSQGQLPTYEQYF; CDR3nt: TGTGCCAGCAGTCAGGGACAGCTACCCACCTACGAGCAGTACTTC
d_gene: TRBD1; j_gene: TRBJ2-3; abundance: .; v_gene: TRBV19; CDR3aa: CASSSPQGADTQYF; CDR3nt: TGTGCCAGTAGCTCCCCTCAGGGGGCAGATACGCAGTATTTT
d_gene: TRBD2; j_gene: TRBJ2-1; abundance: .; v_gene: TRBV6-5; CDR3aa: CASSYGGGAYNEQFF; CDR3nt: TGTGCCAGCAGTTACGGCGGGGGGGCCTACAATGAGCAGTTCTTC
d_gene: .; j_gene: TRBJ2-5; abundance: .; v_gene: TRBV7-2; CDR3aa: CASSLKGVETQYF; CDR3nt: TGTGCCAGCAGCTTAAAAGGGGTGGAGACCCAGTACTTC
d_gene: TRBD2; j_gene: TRBJ2-3; abundance: .; v_gene: TRBV29-1; CDR3aa: CSVEGLAGGEISTDTQYF; CDR3nt: TGCAGCGTTGAGGGACTAGCGGGGGGCGAGATCAGCACAGATACGCAGTATTTT
d_gene: .; j_gene: TRBJ2-7; abundance: .; v_gene: TRBV28; CDR3aa: CASKVLGHGEQYF; CDR3nt: TGTGCCAGCAAGGTTTTGGGGCACGGCGAGCAGTACTTC
d_gene: .; j_gene: TRBJ2-1; abundance: .; v_gene: TRBV11-3; CDR3aa: CASSFGVNNEQFF; CDR3nt: TGTGCCAGCAGCTTCGGAGTTAACAATGAGCAGTTCTTC
d_gene: .; j_gene: TRBJ1-6; abundance: few; v_gene: TRBV14; CDR3aa: CASSQVQGSNSPLHF; CDR3nt: TGTGCCAGCAGCCAAGTACAAGGGAGTAATTCACCCCTCCACTTT
d_gene: TRBD1; j_gene: TRBJ1-1; abundance: .; v_gene: TRBV6-2/TRBV6-3; CDR3aa: CASSYATGTTEAFF; CDR3nt: TGTGCCAGCAGTTATGCGACAGGGACCACTGAAGCTTTCTTT
d_gene: .; j_gene: TRBJ1-6; abundance: .; v_gene: TRBV3-1/TRBV3-2; CDR3aa: CASSLAGMNSPLHF; CDR3nt: TGTGCCAGCAGCCTGGCAGGGATGAACTCACCCCTCCACTTT
d_gene: TRBD1; j_gene: TRBJ1-2; abundance: .; v_gene: TRBV28; CDR3aa: CASSPLDRDLYGYTF; CDR3nt: TGTGCCAGCAGCCCCTTGGACAGGGACCTATATGGCTACACCTTC
d_gene: TRBD2; j_gene: TRBJ2-7; abundance: .; v_gene: TRBV28; CDR3aa: CASSPWGGSAQYF; CDR3nt: TGTGCCAGCAGTCCGTGGGGGGGGTCGGCGCAGTACTTC
d_gene: TRBD1; j_gene: TRBJ1-1; abundance: .; v_gene: TRBV9; CDR3aa: CASSATDRANTEAFF; CDR3nt: TGTGCCAGCAGCGCGACGGACAGGGCGAACACTGAAGCTTTCTTT
d_gene: .; j_gene: TRBJ1-3; abundance: .; v_gene: TRBV9; CDR3aa: CASSVDGGSSGNTIYF; CDR3nt: TGTGCCAGCAGCGTAGATGGGGGGAGCTCTGGAAACACCATATATTTT
d_gene: TRBD1; j_gene: TRBJ1-3; abundance: once; v_gene: TRBV28; CDR3aa: CASSPGQTSGNTIYF; CDR3nt: TGTGCCAGCAGTCCGGGACAGACCTCTGGAAACACCATATATTTT
d_gene: .; j_gene: TRBJ1-3; abundance: .; v_gene: TRBV19; CDR3aa: CASSADRNTIYF; CDR3nt: TGTGCCAGTAGTGCCGACAGAAACACCATATATTTT
d_gene: .; j_gene: TRBJ1-2; abundance: .; v_gene: TRBV29-1; CDR3aa: CSVDSYGYTF; CDR3nt: TGCAGCGTTGATAGCTATGGCTACACCTTC
d_gene: TRBD1; j_gene: TRBJ1-4; abundance: .; v_gene: TRBV6-5; CDR3aa: CASSYSEQGYEKLFF; CDR3nt: TGTGCCAGCAGTTACTCCGAACAGGGGTATGAAAAACTGTTTTTT